The 2 T cell receptor beta chains presented below share a single source sample, sequenced in a study of monozygotic twins with inflammatory bowel disease. TCRdb derives one entry per CDR3 protein from the 5' RACE reads, leaving out DNA. In total, the table holds 440,000 or so distinct CDR3 sequences. Material for sequencing was blood. Receptors originate from a human donor with ulcerative colitis or Crohn's disease, or a healthy co-twin of an affected twin (not recorded which).

V gene TRBV30 combines with J gene TRBJ2-7; TCRdb selects TRBD1, and the lack of DNA leaves this call unchecked. The CDR3 totals 12 residues. Germline V CDR1 and CDR2: GTSNPN, SVGIG (reference sequence). The CDR3 here is CAWRLGAGEQYF.

J is TRBJ1-6 and V is TRBV30. CDR3 length equals 15 residues. Per germline, CDR1 GTSNPN and CDR2 SVGIG (reference sequence). This CDR3 reads CAWSVRQGGKSPLHF. Looking up the rest from reference TRBV30 and TRBJ1-6 gives the full variable domain: SQTIHQWPATLVQPVGSPLSLECTVEGTSNPNLYWYRQAAGRGLQLLFYSVGIGQISSEVPQNLSASRPQDRQFILSSKKLLLSDSGFYLCAWSVRQGGKSPLHFGNGTRLTVT.